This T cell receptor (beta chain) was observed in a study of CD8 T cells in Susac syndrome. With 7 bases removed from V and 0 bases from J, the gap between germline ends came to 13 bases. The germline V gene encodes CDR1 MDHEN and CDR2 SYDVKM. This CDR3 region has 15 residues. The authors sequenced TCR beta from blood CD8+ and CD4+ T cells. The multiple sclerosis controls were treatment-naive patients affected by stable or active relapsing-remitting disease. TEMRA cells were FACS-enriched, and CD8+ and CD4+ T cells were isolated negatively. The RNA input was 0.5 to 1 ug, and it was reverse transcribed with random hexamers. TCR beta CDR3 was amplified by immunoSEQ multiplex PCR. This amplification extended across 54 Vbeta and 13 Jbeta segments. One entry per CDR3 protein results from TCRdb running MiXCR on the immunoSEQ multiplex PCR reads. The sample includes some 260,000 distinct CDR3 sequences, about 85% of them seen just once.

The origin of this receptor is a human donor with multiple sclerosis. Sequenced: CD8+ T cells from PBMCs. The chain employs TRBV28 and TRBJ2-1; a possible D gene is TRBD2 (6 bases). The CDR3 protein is CASTEEGSSYNEQFF. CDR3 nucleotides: TGTGCCAGCACCGAGGAGGGGAGCTCCTACAATGAGCAGTTCTTC.